This T cell receptor beta chain was sequenced for a study of blood T cell repertoires in COVID-19. About the study: Sources were T cells, B-cell-depleted T cells, or PBMCs; the material itself was cDNA or gDNA.

The J segment lost 4 bases and the V segment lost 5 bases, leaving 9 bases of the junction unmatched. The CDR3 loop spans 15 amino acids. CDR1 and CDR2 (germline): MDHEN, SYDVKM. Per the original data handling: Reference gene primer amplification gave nucleated cell count estimates. The method was immunoSEQ multiplex PCR; TCRdb's version includes in-frame clones alone and lacks a portion of them. The V and J calls and the clone size are those of that table, but D and trimming were determined from the DNA. This table holds fewer than 350,000 clones, under 90% found once. The sequencing input was peripheral blood. This sequence originates from an older woman with active or convalescent COVID-19. The chain has TRBV28 and TRBJ2-7, with 9 bases fitting TRBD1. In DNA, the CDR3 is TGTGCCAGCAGTCCTTTACCGGGACAGGGTTACGAGCAGTACTTC. As protein: CASSPLPGQGYEQYF.